One T cell receptor beta chain is described in this entry. This entry comes from a study of OX40 agonist ivuxolimab in advanced cancers. The wider study: Three partial responders included one hepatocellular carcinoma patient and two cutaneous melanoma patients.

Generated by immunoSEQ multiplex PCR, the TCRdb table keeps only in-frame clones and is missing some. This repertoire shows 20,000 to 30,000 clones, about two thirds found once; its top ten account for 18%. This receptor was identified in an adult with an advanced solid tumor such as melanoma, head and neck, liver or kidney cancer. The sequencing here drew on CD4+ or CD8+ T cells sorted from blood, taken in a trial of the OX40 agonist ivuxolimab.

The CDR3 is CASSAGQGVKNIQYF. CDR3 nucleotide sequence: TGTGCCAGCAGCGCCGGACAGGGGGTCAAAAACATTCAGTACTTC. J is TRBJ2-4 and V is TRBV9, with 10 bases that match TRBD1. From germline, CDR1 is SGDLS and CDR2 YYNGEE. This CDR3 is built from 15 residues. J gave up 3 bases and V 3 bases, and 3 bases lay outside the gene matches.